Given below is one T cell receptor (beta chain) in context. The antigen is undetermined. The CDR3 has 19 residues. Germline V gives CDR1 MDHEN, CDR2 SYDVKM. The ends lost 6 bases at V and 2 bases at J; junction bases unmatched: 19. These data belong to a study of T cell responses to AZD1222 COVID-19 vaccine. Study background: Second-dose schedules of about 4 or about 12 weeks were combined. Study conclusions and caveats: Increases in Spike-specific TCR breadth and depth were seen after two AZD1222 doses. Just 5 or 6 AZD1222 recipients tested seropositive at baseline. Samples come after the peak T cell response, not at day 14.

Only in-frame clones appear in the TCRdb table, and some are missing; sequencing was by immunoSEQ multiplex PCR. The sample yields about 100,000 clones, roughly nine tenths seen once. J is TRBJ2-7 and V is TRBV28; 10 nucleotides match TRBD2. Specimen: peripheral blood, collected on day 0 of AZD1222 vaccination. This TCR was recovered from an adult in good health. DNA of the CDR3: TGTGCCAGCAGGGGCAACCTAGCGGGAGATCCTAGGAGGGCCTACGAGCAGTACTTC. It codes for CASRGNLAGDPRRAYEQYF. Supplemented by reference TRBV28 and TRBJ2-7, the full variable domain reads DVKVTQSSRYLVKRTGEKVFLECVQDMDHENMFWYRQDPGLGLRLIYFSYDVKMKEKGDIPEGYSVSREKKERFSLILESASTNQTSMYLCASRGNLAGDPRRAYEQYFGPGTRLTVT.